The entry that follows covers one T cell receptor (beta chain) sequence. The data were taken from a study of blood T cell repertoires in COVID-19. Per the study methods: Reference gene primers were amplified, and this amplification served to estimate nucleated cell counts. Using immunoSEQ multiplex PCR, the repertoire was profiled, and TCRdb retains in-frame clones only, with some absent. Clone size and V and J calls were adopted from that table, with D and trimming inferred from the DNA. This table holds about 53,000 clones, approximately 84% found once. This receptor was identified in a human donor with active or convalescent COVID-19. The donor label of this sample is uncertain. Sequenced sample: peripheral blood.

The CDR3: CASTGQGTGELFF. The CDR3 nucleotides are TGTGCCAGCACCGGACAGGGCACCGGGGAGCTGTTTTTT. V gene TRBV7-9 combines with J gene TRBJ2-2; TRBD1 matches at 8 bases. CDR3 length: 13 amino acids. The trim removed 7 bases at V and 4 bases at J, leaving 2 bases unmatched. CDR1 and CDR2 (germline): SEHNR, FQNEAQ (reference sequence).